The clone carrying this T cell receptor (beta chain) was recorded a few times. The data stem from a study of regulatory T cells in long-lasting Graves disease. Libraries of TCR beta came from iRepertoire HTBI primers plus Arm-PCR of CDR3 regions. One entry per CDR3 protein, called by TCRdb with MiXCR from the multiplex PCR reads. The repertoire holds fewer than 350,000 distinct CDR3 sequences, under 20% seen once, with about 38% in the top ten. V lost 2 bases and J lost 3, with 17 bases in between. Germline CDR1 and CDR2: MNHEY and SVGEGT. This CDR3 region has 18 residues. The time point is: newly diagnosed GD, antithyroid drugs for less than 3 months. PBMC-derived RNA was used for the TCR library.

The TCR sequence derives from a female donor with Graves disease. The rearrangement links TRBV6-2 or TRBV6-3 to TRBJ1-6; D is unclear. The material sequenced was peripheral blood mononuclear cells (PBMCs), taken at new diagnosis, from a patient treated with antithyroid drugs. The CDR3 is CASSYTLAGSFYNSPLHF. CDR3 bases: TGTGCCAGCAGTTACACCCTGGCAGGCTCGTTCTATAATTCACCCCTCCACTTT.